These T cell receptor beta chains were read from a single sample in a study of OX40 agonist ivuxolimab in advanced cancers. Sequencing was performed with immunoSEQ multiplex PCR; in TCRdb, only in-frame clones are kept and a portion is missing. The sample gives approximately 68,000 clones, around 87% of which show up once; 0.94% is in the top ten. Here the sequenced sample was CD4+ or CD8+ T cells sorted from blood, taken in a trial of the OX40 agonist ivuxolimab. The receptors were gathered from an adult with an advanced solid tumor such as melanoma, head and neck, liver or kidney cancer. Each CDR3 is given with its conserved first and last residue. A D gene is named only where the DNA matches it firmly. Clone size is stated in some rows and not others, as once, few, many or a class when expanded.

d_gene,v_gene,len,abundance,j_gene,CDR3aa,CDR3nt
NA,TRBV5-1,14,NA,TRBJ2-5,CASSSGSSRFAQYF,TGCGCCAGCAGCTCCGGCAGCAGCCGGTTCGCCCAGTACTTC
NA,TRBV7-6,13,NA,TRBJ2-5,CASSLGGMETQYF,TGTGCCAGCAGCTTGGGTGGGATGGAGACCCAGTACTTC
TRBD2,TRBV27,15,NA,TRBJ2-3,CASSWVLAGSATQYF,TGTGCCAGCAGTTGGGTTCTAGCGGGGTCCGCTACGCAGTATTTT
TRBD2,TRBV11-3,15,NA,TRBJ2-1,CASTPGLAENNEQFF,TGTGCCAGCACCCCCGGACTAGCGGAAAACAATGAGCAGTTCTTC
TRBD1,TRBV19,16,NA,TRBJ1-1,CASSIAQGQLYTEAFF,TGTGCCAGTAGTATAGCCCAGGGACAGCTCTACACTGAAGCTTTCTTT
TRBD1,TRBV7-9,14,NA,TRBJ2-7,CASSPGTGVPEQYF,TGTGCCAGCAGCCCCGGGACAGGGGTCCCCGAGCAGTACTTC
NA,TRBV27,12,NA,TRBJ1-6,CASSSLTATLHF,TGTGCCAGCAGTTCCTTGACTGCAACCCTCCACTTT
TRBD2,TRBV7-8,16,NA,TRBJ2-3,CASSLVLAGVGDTQYF,TGTGCCAGCAGCTTAGTGCTAGCGGGAGTTGGAGATACGCAGTATTTT
NA,TRBV6-5,15,few,TRBJ1-6,CASSYRQVHNSPLHF,TGTGCCAGCAGTTACCGGCAGGTTCATAATTCACCCCTCCACTTT
NA,TRBV11-3,14,NA,TRBJ2-1,CASSLDGPYNEQFF,TGTGCCAGCAGCTTAGATGGCCCGTACAATGAGCAGTTCTTC
NA,TRBV10-3,11,NA,TRBJ1-1,CAIRENTEAFF,TGTGCCATCAGGGAGAACACTGAAGCTTTCTTT
TRBD1,TRBV5-4,14,NA,TRBJ2-1,CASSLVGQSYEQFF,TGTGCCAGCAGCTTGGTGGGACAGTCCTATGAGCAGTTCTTC
NA,TRBV18,12,NA,TRBJ2-5,CASSPSGETQYF,TGTGCCAGCTCACCCTCCGGGGAGACCCAGTACTTC
TRBD1,TRBV13,14,NA,TRBJ1-4,CASSLSGQGGKLFF,TGTGCCAGCAGCTTATCAGGACAGGGGGGAAAACTGTTTTTT
TRBD1,TRBV2,15,NA,TRBJ2-1,CASSTDRGAYNEQFF,TGTGCCAGCAGTACGGACAGGGGCGCCTACAATGAGCAGTTCTTC
TRBD1,TRBV10-2,15,NA,TRBJ1-1,CASSGQGASGTEAFF,TGCGCCAGCAGTGGCCAGGGGGCGTCAGGGACTGAAGCTTTCTTT
NA,TRBV7-9,14,few,TRBJ1-1,CASSLETLNTEAFF,TGTGCCAGCAGCTTAGAAACCCTGAACACTGAAGCTTTCTTT
NA,TRBV19,14,NA,TRBJ1-1,CASSVGTVNTEAFF,TGTGCCAGTAGTGTCGGGACCGTGAACACTGAAGCTTTCTTT
TRBD2,TRBV9,13,NA,TRBJ2-1,CASHPSSGDEQFF,TGTGCCAGCCACCCCTCTAGCGGGGATGAGCAGTTCTTC
TRBD1,TRBV10-3,15,NA,TRBJ1-1,CAISDPGQGAPEAFF,TGTGCCATCAGTGATCCGGGACAGGGGGCCCCTGAAGCTTTCTTT
NA,TRBV9,16,NA,TRBJ1-4,CASSVDPGPTNEKLFF,TGTGCCAGCAGCGTAGATCCAGGGCCAACTAATGAAAAACTGTTTTTT
TRBD1,TRBV6-1,15,NA,TRBJ2-7,CASRAPGQGSYEQYF,TGTGCCAGCAGGGCTCCGGGACAGGGGTCCTACGAGCAGTACTTC
TRBD2,TRBV5-6,18,NA,TRBJ2-6,CASTLGLAGVTGANVLTF,TGTGCCAGCACCCTGGGACTAGCGGGAGTCACTGGGGCCAACGTCCTGACTTTC
TRBD1,TRBV18,15,NA,TRBJ2-7,CASSPRQGARDEQYF,TGTGCCAGCTCACCGAGACAGGGGGCTAGGGACGAGCAGTACTTC
NA,TRBV5-1,15,once,TRBJ2-2,CASSFDPIGIGELFF,TGCGCCAGCAGTTTTGACCCCATCGGTATCGGGGAGCTGTTTTTT
NA,TRBV11-3,14,NA,TRBJ2-7,CASSLADYSYEQYF,TGTGCCAGCAGCTTAGCAGACTATTCCTACGAGCAGTACTTC
NA,TRBV2,12,NA,TRBJ2-5,CASSEYGETQYF,TGTGCCAGCAGTGAATACGGAGAGACCCAGTACTTC
NA,TRBV9,12,few,TRBJ1-6,CASSVGGQPLHF,TGTGCCAGCAGCGTAGGGGGCCAACCCCTCCACTTT
TRBD1,TRBV7-2,16,once,TRBJ1-5,CASRQQVGQPNQPQHF,TGTGCCAGCAGACAACAGGTGGGACAGCCGAATCAGCCCCAGCATTTT
TRBD2,TRBV30,15,NA,TRBJ2-7,CASTSRGESSYEQYF,TGTGCCTCGACATCTCGGGGGGAGAGCTCCTACGAGCAGTACTTC